This T cell receptor (beta chain) was captured by sequencing in a study of T cell responses to AZD1222 COVID-19 vaccine. Trimming shortened V by 1 base and J by 3 bases, and 7 bases separated the two germline ends. The CDR3 covers 13 residues. Germline CDR1 is KGHSH and CDR2 is LQKENI. Study outcomes and limitations: Two doses of AZD1222 preceded a rise in Spike-specific TCR breadth and depth.

The repertoire was sequenced with immunoSEQ multiplex PCR; TCRdb's copy has only in-frame clones and lacks some. The profile shows some 130,000 clones, 70% to 90% of them singletons. About this clone itself: Its antigen is as yet unknown.

The TCR originated in an adult in good health. The input for sequencing was peripheral blood, taken on day 0 of AZD1222 vaccination. The rearrangement joins TRBV18 to TRBJ2-7; unclear D gene. CDR3 in amino acids: CASSPLPRYEQYF. The CDR3 DNA follows: TGTGCCAGCTCACCACTACCCCGCTACGAGCAGTACTTC.